A single sample is the source of the 10 T cell receptor beta chains below, sequenced in a study of blood T cell repertoires in COVID-19. TCRdb keeps only in-frame clones here, not all; method: immunoSEQ multiplex PCR. The sample carries approximately 200,000 clones, about four fifths recorded once. Sequencing was performed on peripheral blood. Receptors originate from a woman of 80 years or more with COVID-19, enrolled during active disease.

This clone was seen a handful of times. The chain joins TRBV3-1 (or the pseudogene TRBV3-2) to TRBJ1-2; 11 bases agree with TRBD1. Per germline, CDR1 LGHDT and CDR2 YNNKEL (reference sequence). The CDR3 totals 15 residues. Germline trimming cut 4 bases from V and 7 bases from J; bases unmatched to any gene: 8. Written as DNA, the CDR3 is TGTGCCAGCAGCCCCCGCGGACAGGGGGCAGGTGGCTACACCTTC. Amino acids: CASSPRGQGAGGYTF.

This clone was detected once. CDR3 nucleotide sequence: TGCAGTGCCAGGCTCCTTGGCTACACCTTC. Translation gives CSARLLGYTF. This chain connects TRBV20-1 to TRBJ1-2; D unresolved. The germline V and J ends were trimmed by 6 bases and 7 bases, with 9 bases remaining between them. The CDR3 consists of 10 residues. Germline V gives CDR1 DFQATT, CDR2 SNEGSKA (reference sequence).

The CDR3 sequence: CASSPSGRPHTDTQYF. CDR3 in DNA: TGCGCCAGCAGTCCTAGCGGGAGGCCCCACACAGATACGCAGTATTTT. The chain employs TRBV5-1 and TRBJ2-3; 11 bases agree with TRBD2. Germline CDR1 is SGHRS and CDR2 is YFSETQ. J gave up 2 bases and V 5 bases, and 7 bases lay outside the gene matches. This CDR3 has 16 amino acids.

The gene calls are TRBV10-2 and TRBJ1-2; 8 bases fit TRBD1. The length of the CDR3 is 14 residues. Germline loops: CDR1 WSHSY, CDR2 SAAADI. The trim removed 3 bases at V and 7 bases at J, leaving 7 bases unmatched. The CDR3 DNA follows: TGCGCCAGCAGTGAAGGACAGGGTGCCTTTGGCTACACCTTC. Its protein is CASSEGQGAFGYTF.

V gene TRBV6-5 combines with J gene TRBJ2-7, with 9 nucleotides matching TRBD1. The ends lost 7 bases at V and 9 bases at J; junction bases unmatched: 13. Per germline, CDR1 MNHEY and CDR2 SVGAGI. The CDR3 is 14 residues long. CDR3 residues: CASNPGTGTGRQYF. The CDR3 region has the DNA TGTGCCAGCAACCCCGGGACAGGGACCGGGCGGCAGTACTTC.

V is TRBV6-6 and J is TRBJ2-7; 12 bases fit TRBD2. J gave up 0 bases and V 5 bases, and 5 bases lay outside the gene matches. This CDR3 comprises 16 residues. In germline, CDR1 is MNHNY, CDR2 SVGAGI (reference sequence). CDR3 sequence: CASSRGTSGHSYEQYF. CDR3 in DNA: TGTGCCAGCAGTCGAGGGACTAGCGGGCACTCCTACGAGCAGTACTTC.

This clone was detected only once. Other DNA variants within this sample encode the same CDR3. CDR3 DNA: TGTGCCAGCAGTTCGACAAATTCACCCCTCCACTTT. It codes for CASSSTNSPLHF. The V and J genes are TRBV12-3 or TRBV12-4 and TRBJ1-6; unclear D gene. The CDR3 sequence is 12 residues long. Trimming took 4 bases from V and 7 from J, leaving 5 bases between them.

In its sample, this clone was seen a few times. Other DNA sequences in this sample translate to the same CDR3. The chain links TRBV5-1 to TRBJ2-3, with a possible D match to TRBD2 (6 bases). The ends were cut back, 0 bases at V and 0 bases at J, with 11 bases in the middle. The length of the CDR3 is 16 residues. Germline V gene sequence: CDR1 SGHRS, CDR2 YFSETQ. The CDR3 bases are TGCGCCAGCAGCTTGGGGGCGAGCGGGAGCACAGATACGCAGTATTTT. Translation: CASSLGASGSTDTQYF.

The V gene is TRBV19, the J gene TRBJ2-2; tentative D call: TRBD1 (6 bases). The CDR3 covers 16 residues. V lost 0 bases and J lost 6, with 14 bases in between. Germline CDR1 and CDR2: LNHDA and SQIVND (reference sequence). CDR3 loop: CASSIDYRVFAGELFF. The CDR3 region has the DNA TGTGCCAGTAGTATAGATTACAGGGTGTTCGCCGGGGAGCTGTTTTTT.

The chain employs TRBV10-3 and TRBJ1-1; D gene uncertain. Germline V gene sequence: CDR1 ENHRY, CDR2 SYGVKD. The CDR3 is 12 residues long. The V gene lost 5 bases and the J gene lost 6 bases, with 10 bases spanning the gap. The CDR3 sequence is CAISSPPAEAFF. The CDR3 DNA reads as TGTGCCATCAGTTCCCCCCCAGCTGAAGCTTTCTTT.